This T cell receptor beta chain is from a study of T cell responses to AZD1222 COVID-19 vaccine. The study, taken as a whole, reports: Spike regions recognized by vaccine-associated CD4 TCRs spanned the protein, led by 160-218 and 743-854. Spike-specific TCRs gained breadth and depth after people received two AZD1222 doses. White British ancestry dominated among donors, who included more females, and clonal diversity was possibly underestimated. A reported finding is that nearly half of spike-specific TCRs target unmutated variant regions.

V was pared by 2 bases and J by 8 bases, with 12 bases between. This CDR3 spans 13 amino acids. Germline assignment: CDR1 MGHRA and CDR2 YSYEKL. Some clones are missing from TCRdb's copy, which holds only in-frame ones; the method was immunoSEQ multiplex PCR. Altogether about 150,000 clones are present, approximately 94% being singletons, with the ten largest covering about 9%. A remark on this clone: The antigen is unknown.

The origin of this receptor is an adult in good health. The J gene is TRBJ1-1, the V gene TRBV4-1, with D hard to call. The sample was peripheral blood, taken on day 0 of AZD1222 vaccination. The chain's CDR3 is CASSQKLGQEAFF. CDR3 DNA sequence: TGCGCCAGCAGCCAAAAGCTGGGTCAAGAAGCTTTCTTT.